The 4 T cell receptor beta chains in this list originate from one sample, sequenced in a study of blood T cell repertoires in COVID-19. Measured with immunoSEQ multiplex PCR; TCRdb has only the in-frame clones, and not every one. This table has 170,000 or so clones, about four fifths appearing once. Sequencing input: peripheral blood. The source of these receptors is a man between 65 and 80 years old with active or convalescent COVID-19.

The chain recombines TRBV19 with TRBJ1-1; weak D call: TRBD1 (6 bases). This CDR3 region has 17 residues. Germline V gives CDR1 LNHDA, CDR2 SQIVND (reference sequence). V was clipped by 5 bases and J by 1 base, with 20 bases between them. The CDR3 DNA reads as TGTGCCAGTAGTCGAAGGGCTATGGGACATCCGAACACTGAAGCTTTCTTT. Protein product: CASSRRAMGHPNTEAFF. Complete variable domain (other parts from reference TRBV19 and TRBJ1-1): DGGITQSPKYLFRKEGQNVTLSCEQNLNHDAMYWYRQDPGQGLRLIYYSQIVNDFQKGDIAEGYSVSREKKESFPLTVTSAQKNPTAFYLCASSRRAMGHPNTEAFFGQGTRLTVV.

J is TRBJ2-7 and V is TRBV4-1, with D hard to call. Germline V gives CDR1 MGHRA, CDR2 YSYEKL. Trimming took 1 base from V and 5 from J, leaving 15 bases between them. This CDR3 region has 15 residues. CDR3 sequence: CASSQVTQEVHEQYF. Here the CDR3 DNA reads TGCGCCAGCAGCCAAGTCACACAAGAGGTCCACGAGCAGTACTTC.

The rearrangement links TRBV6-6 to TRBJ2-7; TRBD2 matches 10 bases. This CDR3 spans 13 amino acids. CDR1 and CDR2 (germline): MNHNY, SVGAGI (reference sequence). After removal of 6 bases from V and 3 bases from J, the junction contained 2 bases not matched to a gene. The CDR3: CASRASGGYEQYF. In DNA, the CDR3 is TGTGCCAGCAGAGCTAGCGGGGGCTACGAGCAGTACTTC.

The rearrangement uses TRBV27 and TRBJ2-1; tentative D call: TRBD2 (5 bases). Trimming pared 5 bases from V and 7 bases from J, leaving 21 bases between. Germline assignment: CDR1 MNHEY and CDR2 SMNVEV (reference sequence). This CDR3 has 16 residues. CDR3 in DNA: TGTGCCAGCAGTCCCAGGAGGTCCCACTACAATAATGAGCAGTTCTTC. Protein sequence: CASSPRRSHYNNEQFF.